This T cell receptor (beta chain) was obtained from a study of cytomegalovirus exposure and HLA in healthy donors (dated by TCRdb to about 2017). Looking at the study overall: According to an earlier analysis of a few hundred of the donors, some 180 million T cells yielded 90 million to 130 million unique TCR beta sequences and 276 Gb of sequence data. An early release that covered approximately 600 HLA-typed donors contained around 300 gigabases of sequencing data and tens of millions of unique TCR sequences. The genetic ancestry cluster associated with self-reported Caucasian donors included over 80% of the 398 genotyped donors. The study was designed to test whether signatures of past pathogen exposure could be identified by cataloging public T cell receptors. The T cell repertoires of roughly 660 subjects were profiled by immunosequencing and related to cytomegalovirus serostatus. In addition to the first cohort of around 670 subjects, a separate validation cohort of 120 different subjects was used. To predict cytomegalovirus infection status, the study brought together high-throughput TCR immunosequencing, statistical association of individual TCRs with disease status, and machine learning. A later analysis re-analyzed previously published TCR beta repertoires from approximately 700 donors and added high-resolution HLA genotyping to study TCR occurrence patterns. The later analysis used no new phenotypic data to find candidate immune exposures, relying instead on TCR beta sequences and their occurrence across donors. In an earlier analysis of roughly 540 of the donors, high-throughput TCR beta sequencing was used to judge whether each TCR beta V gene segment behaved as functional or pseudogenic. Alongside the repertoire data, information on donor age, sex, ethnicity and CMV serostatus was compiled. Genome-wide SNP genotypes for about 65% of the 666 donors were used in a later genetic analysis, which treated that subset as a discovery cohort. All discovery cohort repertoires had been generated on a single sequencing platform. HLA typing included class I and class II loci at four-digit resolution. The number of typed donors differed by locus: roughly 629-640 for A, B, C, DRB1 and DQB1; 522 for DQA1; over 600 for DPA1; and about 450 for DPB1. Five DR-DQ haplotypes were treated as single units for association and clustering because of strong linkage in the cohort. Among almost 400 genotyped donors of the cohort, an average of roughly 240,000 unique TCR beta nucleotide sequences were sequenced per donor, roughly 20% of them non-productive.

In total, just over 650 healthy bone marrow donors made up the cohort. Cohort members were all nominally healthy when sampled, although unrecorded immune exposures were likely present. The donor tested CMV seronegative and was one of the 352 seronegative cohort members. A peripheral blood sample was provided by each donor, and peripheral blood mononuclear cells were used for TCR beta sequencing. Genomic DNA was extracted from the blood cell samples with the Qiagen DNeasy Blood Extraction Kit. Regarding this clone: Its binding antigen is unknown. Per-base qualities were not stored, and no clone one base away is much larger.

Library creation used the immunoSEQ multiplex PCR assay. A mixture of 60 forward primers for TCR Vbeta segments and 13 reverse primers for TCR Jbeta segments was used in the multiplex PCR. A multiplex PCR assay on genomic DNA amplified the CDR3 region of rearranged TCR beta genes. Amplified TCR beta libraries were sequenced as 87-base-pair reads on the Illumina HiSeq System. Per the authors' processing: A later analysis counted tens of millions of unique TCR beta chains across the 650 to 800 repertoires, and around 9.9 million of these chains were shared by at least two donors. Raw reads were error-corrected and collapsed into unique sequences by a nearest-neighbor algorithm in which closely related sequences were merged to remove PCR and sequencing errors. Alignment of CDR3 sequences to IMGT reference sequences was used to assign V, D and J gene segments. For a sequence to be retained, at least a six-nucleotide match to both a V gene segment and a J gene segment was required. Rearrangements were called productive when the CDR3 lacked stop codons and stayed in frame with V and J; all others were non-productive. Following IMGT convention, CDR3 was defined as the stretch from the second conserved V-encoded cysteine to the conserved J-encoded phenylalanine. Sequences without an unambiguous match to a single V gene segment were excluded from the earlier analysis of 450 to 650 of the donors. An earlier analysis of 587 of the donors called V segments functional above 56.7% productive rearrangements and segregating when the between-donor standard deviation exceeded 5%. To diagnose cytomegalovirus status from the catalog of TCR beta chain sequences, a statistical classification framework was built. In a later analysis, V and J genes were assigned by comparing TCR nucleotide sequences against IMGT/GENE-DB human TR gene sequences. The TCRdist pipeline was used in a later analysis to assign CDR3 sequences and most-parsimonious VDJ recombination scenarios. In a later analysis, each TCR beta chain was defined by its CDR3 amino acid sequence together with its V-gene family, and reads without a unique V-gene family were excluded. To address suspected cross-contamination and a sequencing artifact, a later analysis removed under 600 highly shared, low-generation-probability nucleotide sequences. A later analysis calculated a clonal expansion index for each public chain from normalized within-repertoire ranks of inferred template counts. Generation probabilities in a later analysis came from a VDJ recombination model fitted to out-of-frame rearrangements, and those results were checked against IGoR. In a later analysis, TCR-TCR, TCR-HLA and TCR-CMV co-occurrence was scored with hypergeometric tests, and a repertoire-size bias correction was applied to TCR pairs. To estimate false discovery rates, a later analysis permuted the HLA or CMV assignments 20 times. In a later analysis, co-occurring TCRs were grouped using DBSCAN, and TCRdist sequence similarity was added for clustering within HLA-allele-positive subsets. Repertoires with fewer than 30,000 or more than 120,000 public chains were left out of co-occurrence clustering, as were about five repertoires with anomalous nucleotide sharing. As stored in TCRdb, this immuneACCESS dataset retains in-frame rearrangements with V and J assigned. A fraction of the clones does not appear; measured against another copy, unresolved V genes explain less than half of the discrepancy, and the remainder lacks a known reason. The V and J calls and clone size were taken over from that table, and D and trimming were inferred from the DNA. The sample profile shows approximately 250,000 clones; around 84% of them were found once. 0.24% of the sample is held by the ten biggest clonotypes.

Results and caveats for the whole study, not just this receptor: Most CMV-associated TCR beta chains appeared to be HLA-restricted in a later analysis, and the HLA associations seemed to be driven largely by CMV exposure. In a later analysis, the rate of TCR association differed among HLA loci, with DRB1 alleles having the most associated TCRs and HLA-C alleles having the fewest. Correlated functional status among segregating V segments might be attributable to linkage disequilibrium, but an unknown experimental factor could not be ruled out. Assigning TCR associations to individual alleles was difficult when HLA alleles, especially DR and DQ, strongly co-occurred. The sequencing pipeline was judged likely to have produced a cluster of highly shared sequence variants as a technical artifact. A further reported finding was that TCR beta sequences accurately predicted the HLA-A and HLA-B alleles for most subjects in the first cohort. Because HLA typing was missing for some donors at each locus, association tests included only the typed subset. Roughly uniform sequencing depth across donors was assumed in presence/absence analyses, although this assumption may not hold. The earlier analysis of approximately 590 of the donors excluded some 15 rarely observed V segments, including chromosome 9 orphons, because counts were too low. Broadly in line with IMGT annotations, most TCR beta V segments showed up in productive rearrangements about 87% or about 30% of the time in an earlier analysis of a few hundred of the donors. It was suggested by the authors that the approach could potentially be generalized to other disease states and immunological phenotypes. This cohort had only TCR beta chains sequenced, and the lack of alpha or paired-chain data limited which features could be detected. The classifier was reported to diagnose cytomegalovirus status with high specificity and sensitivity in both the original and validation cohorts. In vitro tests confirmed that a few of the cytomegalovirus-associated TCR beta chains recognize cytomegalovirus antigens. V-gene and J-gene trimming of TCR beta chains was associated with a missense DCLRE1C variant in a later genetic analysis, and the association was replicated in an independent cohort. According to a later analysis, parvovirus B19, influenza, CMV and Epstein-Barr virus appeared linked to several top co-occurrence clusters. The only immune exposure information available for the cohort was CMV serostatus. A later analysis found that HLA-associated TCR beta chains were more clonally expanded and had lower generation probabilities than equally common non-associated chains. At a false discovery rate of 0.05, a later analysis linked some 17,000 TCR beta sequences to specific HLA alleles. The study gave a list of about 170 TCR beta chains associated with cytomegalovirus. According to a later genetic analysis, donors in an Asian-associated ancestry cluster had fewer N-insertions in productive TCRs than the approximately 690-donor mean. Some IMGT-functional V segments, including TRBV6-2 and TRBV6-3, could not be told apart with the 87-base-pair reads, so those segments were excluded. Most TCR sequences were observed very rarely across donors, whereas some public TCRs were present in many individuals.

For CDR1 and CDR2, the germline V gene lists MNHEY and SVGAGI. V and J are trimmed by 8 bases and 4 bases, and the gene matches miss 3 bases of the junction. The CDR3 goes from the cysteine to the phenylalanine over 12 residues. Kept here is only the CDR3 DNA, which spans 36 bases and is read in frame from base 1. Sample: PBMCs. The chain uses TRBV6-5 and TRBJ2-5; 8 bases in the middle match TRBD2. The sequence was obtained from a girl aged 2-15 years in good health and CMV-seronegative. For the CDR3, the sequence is CASRGGLETQYF. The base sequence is TGTGCCAGCCGGGGGGGGTTAGAGACCCAGTACTTC.